This T cell receptor (beta chain) was sequenced in a study of CD8+CD57+ T cells in acquired aplastic anemia. Study overall: Sorted CD4+ and CD8+ cells gave a mean 3.2 ug DNA, range roughly 0.18 to 30 ug.

CDR3 and TCR beta VDJ profiling relied on a genomic DNA template. Each CDR3 protein is one row after TCRdb ran MiXCR on the reads. The sample includes around 250,000 distinct CDR3 sequences, 65% to 90% of them seen just once. With respect to this clonotype: Its antigen remains unknown. This may be a read error, as it is one base from a much larger clone. The CDR3 ends on some other residue instead of the conserved phenylalanine or tryptophan, so this is likely a read error. The DNA is omitted, as the CDR3 cannot be located on it reliably, and the CDR3 follows TCRdb's listing.

Germline CDR1 is SNHLY and CDR2 is FYNNEI. Inclusive of both ends, the CDR3 amounts to 15 amino acids. Findings and limits, study-wide: Significance was not reached for CD8+ Simpson's diversity between patients and controls. Patients and controls shared just under 30 CD8+ CDR3 sequences, highly expressed in patients.

Sequenced patients had shown CD8+CD57+ cell expansion by flow cytometry. Among the patients, all had severe acquired aplastic anemia. Sequenced: sorted CD4+, CD8+, or CD8+CD57+ T cells (not recorded which) from PBMCs. This clonotype was sampled from a human donor with aplastic anemia. The V and J genes are TRBV2 and TRBJ1-1; the tabulated D call, TRBD1, remains unverified against the DNA. The CDR3 sequence: CASGDGGTDTHDFGP.